This record concerns one TCR beta chain sequence. Its cognate antigen is unknown. The sample comes from a study of vaccination and CD4 T cells after COVID-19. Treatment given: approximately 9-day PBMC culture with coronavirus spike peptide pools or control peptides (ViraFEST assay). Sequenced with the Oncomine TCR Beta short-read assay was DNA taken from cultured CD4+ T cells. TCRdb independently ran MiXCR on the PCR reads; one entry per CDR3 protein. In the table there are over 15,000 distinct CDR3 sequences, around 47% of which are singletons. The sequenced sample was CD4+ T cells from blood, cultured in vitro. This TCR derives from a human donor who had recovered from COVID-19.

The CDR3: CSASVEGLRNTEAFF. DNA of the CDR3: TGCAGTGCCAGCGTGGAGGGACTGAGAAACACTGAAGCTTTCTTT. V and J are TRBV20-1 and TRBJ1-1; the D gene is possibly TRBD1 (5 bases). The V end was cut by 6 bases, the J end by 2 bases, with 19 bases between. The germline gives CDR1 DFQATT, CDR2 SNEGSKA (reference sequence). The CDR3 totals 15 residues.